This T cell receptor (beta chain) was captured by sequencing in a study of identical twins' blood T cells. Trimming took 3 bases from V and 8 from J, leaving 13 bases between them. CDR1 and CDR2 from the germline V gene are SGHVS and FQNEAQ. The CDR3 sequence is 13 residues long. Libraries were made from RNA as TCR cDNA, using a modified protocol. TCRdb reanalysed the 5' RACE reads using MiXCR and keeps one entry per CDR3 protein. The table has fewer than 450,000 distinct CDR3 sequences, roughly 28% seen once; the top ten hold 6.1%. Sequencing was performed on PBMCs. This receptor was identified in a woman aged 18 to 49 in good health. The V call is TRBV7-8, the J call TRBJ1-2, with D hard to call. The CDR3 DNA follows: TGTGCCAGCAGCTTGAGGGAGCTAGGGGGCTACACCTTC. Its protein is CASSLRELGGYTF.